This TCR beta chain was captured by sequencing in a study of T cell responses to AZD1222 COVID-19 vaccine. The ends were cut back, 2 bases at V and 9 bases at J, with 17 bases in the middle. Per germline, CDR1 MDHEN and CDR2 SYDVKM. This CDR3 is 15 amino acids long. The method was immunoSEQ multiplex PCR; TCRdb's version includes in-frame clones alone and lacks a portion of them. The data hold 90,000 to 150,000 clones, with roughly 88% observed a single time. The receptor's source is an adult in good health. V gene TRBV28 combines with J gene TRBJ1-5; D unresolved. The material sequenced was peripheral blood, taken on day 0 of AZD1222 vaccination. CDR3 in DNA: TGTGCCAGCAGTTTAGGCGGAGGGCCCGAGGGGCCCCAGCATTTT. It specifies CASSLGGGPEGPQHF.